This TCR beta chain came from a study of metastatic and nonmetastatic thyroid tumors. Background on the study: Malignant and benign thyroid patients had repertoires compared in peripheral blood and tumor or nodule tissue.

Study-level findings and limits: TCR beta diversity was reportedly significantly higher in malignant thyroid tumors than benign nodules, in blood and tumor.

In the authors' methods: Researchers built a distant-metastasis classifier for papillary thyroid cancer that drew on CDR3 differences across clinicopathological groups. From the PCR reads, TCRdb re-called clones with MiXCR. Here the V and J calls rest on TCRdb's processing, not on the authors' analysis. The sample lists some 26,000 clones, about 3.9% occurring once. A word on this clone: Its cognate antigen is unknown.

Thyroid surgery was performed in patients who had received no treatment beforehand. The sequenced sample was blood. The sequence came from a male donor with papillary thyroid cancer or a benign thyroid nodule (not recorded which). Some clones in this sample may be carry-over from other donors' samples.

For the CDR3, the DNA is TGTGCCAGCAGTCTAAGCGTGAGGGCATTCAATGAGCAGTTCTTC. Protein product: CASSLSVRAFNEQFF. The chain joins TRBV12-3 or TRBV12-4 to TRBJ2-1, with D perhaps matching TRBD2 (5 bases). The CDR3 sequence is 15 residues long. Trimming stripped 5 bases from V and 6 bases from J, with 17 bases between.